The 10 T cell receptor beta chains presented below share a single source sample, sequenced in a study of blood T cell repertoires in COVID-19. Sequenced by immunoSEQ multiplex PCR; TCRdb stores in-frame clones only, minus some. The sample contains around 130,000 clones, 84% of which appear only once. Sequences were obtained from peripheral blood. These receptors all stem from a man aged 25-45 years with COVID-19, enrolled during active disease.

This clone appeared once. The chain recombines TRBV18 with TRBJ1-1; D not resolved. Germline V CDR1 and CDR2: KGHSH, LQKENI. V was cut by 3 bases and J by 1 base, with 6 bases left in between. The CDR3 is 13 residues long. In DNA form, the CDR3 reads TGTGCCAGCTCACCGCAGTCGAACACTGAAGCTTTCTTT. Translated, it gives CASSPQSNTEAFF.

This clone occurred once. The chain links TRBV15 to TRBJ2-5; a weak D match, TRBD2 (5 bases). V lost 6 bases, J lost 2 bases, and 10 bases lay in between. The V gene's germline CDR1 is LNHNV and CDR2 YYDKDF (reference sequence). The CDR3 is made up of 13 amino acids. CDR3: CATSARRQETQYF. CDR3 bases: TGTGCCACCAGTGCGAGGAGGCAAGAGACCCAGTACTTC.

The genes are TRBV2 and TRBJ1-2, with D uncertain. Germline V gene data show CDR1 as SNHLY and CDR2 as FYNNEI. This CDR3 region has 13 residues. V gave up 2 bases and J gave up 12 bases, with 16 bases separating them. The CDR3, as DNA: TGTGCCAGCAGTGAAAGAATGGCTCCCCTAGACACCTTC. Its translation is CASSERMAPLDTF.

This rearrangement joins TRBV6-2 or TRBV6-3 to TRBJ2-7; D perhaps matches TRBD2 (6 bases). In germline, CDR1 is MNHEY, CDR2 SVGEGT. The V end lost 3 bases, the J end lost 2 bases, and 14 bases lay between the germline ends. The CDR3 is made up of 15 amino acids. CDR3 sequence (DNA): TGTGCCAGCAGTTATCGCGGGATACGACCCTACGAGCAGTACTTC. The encoded protein is CASSYRGIRPYEQYF.

The genes are TRBV7-2 and TRBJ2-1; unclear D gene. This CDR3 region has 15 residues. V was shortened by 8 bases and J by 0 bases, with 14 bases between the two germline ends. CDR1 and CDR2 from the germline V gene are SGHTA and FQGNSA. This CDR3 is CASQWAGHSYNEQFF. CDR3 bases: TGTGCCAGCCAATGGGCAGGCCACTCCTACAATGAGCAGTTCTTC.

This clone has a handful of counts. The rearrangement links TRBV5-1 to TRBJ1-5; perhaps TRBD1 as D (5 bases). CDR3 length: 15 amino acids. Trimming left V 4 bases short and J 0 bases short, with 11 bases between. CDR1 is SGHRS and CDR2 is YFSETQ in the germline V gene. The CDR3, as DNA: TGCGCCAGCAGCCAAGGTGACAGTAGCAATCAGCCCCAGCATTTT. As protein: CASSQGDSSNQPQHF.

The chain couples TRBV21-1 to TRBJ2-2; TRBD1, as called in the table, went unchecked against the DNA. TRBV21-1 counts as a pseudogene. There are 17 residues in the CDR3. CDR3 bases: TGTGCCAGCAGCAAAGTTATTACGCGACAGGGCCCCGGGGAGCTGTTTTTT. Encoded protein: CASSKVITRQGPGELFF.

The V call is TRBV12-3 or TRBV12-4, the J call TRBJ2-3, with D tentatively TRBD2 (6 bases). The CDR3 is made up of 12 amino acids. With 6 bases removed from V and 8 bases from J, the gap between germline ends came to 12 bases. In nucleotides, the CDR3 is TGTGCCAGCAGCGGGAGCCACGGTACGCAGTATTTT. This sequence encodes CASSGSHGTQYF.

The gene calls are TRBV19 and TRBJ2-4; no clear D. This CDR3 is 15 amino acids long. Trimming cost V 1 base and J 3 bases, with 10 bases left between them. Germline V gives CDR1 LNHDA, CDR2 SQIVND (reference sequence). CDR3 sequence (DNA): TGTGCCAGTAGTATAGGGGCCCACGGCAAAAACATTCAGTACTTC. Residues: CASSIGAHGKNIQYF.

The chain uses TRBV30 and TRBJ1-4; possible D gene TRBD1, 5 bases. Germline V gene data show CDR1 as GTSNPN and CDR2 as SVGIG (reference sequence). Trimming left V 7 bases short and J 2 bases short, with 17 bases between. There are 15 residues in the CDR3. The CDR3 sequence is CASTSRGATNEKLFF. In DNA form, the CDR3 reads TGTGCCTCGACCTCGCGGGGCGCGACTAATGAAAAACTGTTTTTT.